The entry below describes one T cell receptor beta chain. The data originate from a study of T-cell memory formation after mild COVID-19. For the study at large: Largely donor-specific TCR clusters were found.

TCRdb re-derived calls from the 5' RACE reads in MiXCR, one entry per CDR3 protein. The sample consists of about 200,000 distinct CDR3 sequences, 9% to 10% of them appearing once. The length of the CDR3 is 13 residues. V lost 1 base to trimming and J lost 8 bases, with 11 bases between them. Germline CDR1 reads SGHTA; CDR2 reads FQGNSA. The gene calls are TRBV7-2 and TRBJ1-2; D is undetermined. The origin of this receptor is a man aged 18-30 years who had mild COVID-19 (a few samples of this study predate the infection). Cell type and time point are not known. The sample consisted of PBMCs or a T cell subset sorted from them (not recorded which). The CDR3 sequence: CASSLGEGRGYTF. In DNA, the CDR3 is TGTGCCAGCAGCTTAGGGGAGGGAAGAGGCTACACCTTC.